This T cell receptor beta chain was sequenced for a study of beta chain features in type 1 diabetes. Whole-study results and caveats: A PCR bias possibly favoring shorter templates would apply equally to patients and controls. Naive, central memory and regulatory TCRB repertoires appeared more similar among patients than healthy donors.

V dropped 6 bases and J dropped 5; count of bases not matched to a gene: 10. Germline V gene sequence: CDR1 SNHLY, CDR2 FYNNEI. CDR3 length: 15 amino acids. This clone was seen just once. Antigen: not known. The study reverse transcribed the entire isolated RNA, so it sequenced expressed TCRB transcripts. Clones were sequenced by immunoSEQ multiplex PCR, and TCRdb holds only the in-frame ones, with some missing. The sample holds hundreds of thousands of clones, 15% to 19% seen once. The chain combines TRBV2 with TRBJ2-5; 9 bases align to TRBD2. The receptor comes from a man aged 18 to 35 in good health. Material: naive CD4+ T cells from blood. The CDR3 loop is CASRPQGLAVETQYF. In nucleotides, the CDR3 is TGTGCCAGCAGGCCTCAGGGACTAGCTGTGGAGACCCAGTACTTC. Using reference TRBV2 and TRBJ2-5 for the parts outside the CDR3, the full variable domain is EPEVTQTPSHQVTQMGQEVILRCVPISNHLYFYWYRQILGQKVEFLVSFYNNEISEKSEIFDDQFSVERPDGSNFTLKIRSTKLEDSAMYFCASRPQGLAVETQYFGPGTRLLVL.